Included here is one TCR beta chain sequence, with context. Its specificity is unknown. This specimen comes from a study of shared clonotypes between healthy human individuals. Study in general: Three CD4 naive, three CD4 memory, two CD8 naive and one CD8 memory plate were used per donor.

The naive CD8 population came from CD45RO-negative cells selected for CCR7, without terminally differentiated effector memory CD45RA+ cells. Germline assignment: CDR1 SEHNR and CDR2 FQNEAQ (reference sequence). The V end lost 6 bases, the J end lost 1 base, and 12 bases lay between the germline ends. The CDR3 spans 15 residues. Study-wide results and limits: The represented genetic and exposure-history diversity was limited by the small number of donors.

Libraries were prepared by immunoSEQ multiplex PCR; TCRdb keeps only in-frame clonotypes and omits some of them. This sample yields about 2,100,000 clones, of which approximately 94% are seen a single time; 1.5% to 2% belongs to the top ten. The sample consisted of naive CD8+ T cells from PBMCs. The TCR sequence derives from a man younger than 35 in good health. Some clones in this sample may be carry-over from other donors' samples. This rearrangement joins TRBV7-9 to TRBJ2-2; no clear D gene. The CDR3 reads CASSHGYGNTGELFF. CDR3 bases: TGTGCCAGCAGTCACGGGTACGGGAACACCGGGGAGCTGTTTTTT.